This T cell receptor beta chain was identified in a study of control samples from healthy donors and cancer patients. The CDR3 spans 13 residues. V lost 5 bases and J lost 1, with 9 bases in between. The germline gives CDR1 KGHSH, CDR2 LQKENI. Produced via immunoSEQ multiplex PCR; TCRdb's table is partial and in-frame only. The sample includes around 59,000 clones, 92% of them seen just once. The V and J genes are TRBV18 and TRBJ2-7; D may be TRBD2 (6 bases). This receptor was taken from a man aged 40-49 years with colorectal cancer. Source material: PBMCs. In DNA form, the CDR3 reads TGTGCCAGCTCATCGGGACTTTCCTACGAGCAGTACTTC. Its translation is CASSSGLSYEQYF.